The next 30 T cell receptor beta chains were all read from a single sample in a study of vaccination effects on CD4 cells after COVID-19. Antigen specificity for these receptors is unknown. TCRdb's table, derived via immunoSEQ multiplex PCR, lists solely in-frame clones and lacks some. Of tens of thousands of clones in the sample, around 80% are singletons; the top ten hold 5% to 6.5%. Between days 9 and 10 of culture, CD4+ T cells were separated out. The person was diagnosed with PCR-confirmed SARS-CoV-2 infection between March and December 2020. Of the BNT162b2 and mRNA-1273 vaccines, participants received two doses of one or the other. This material consisted of CD4+ T cells from PBMCs cultured without peptide, taken after COVID-19 vaccination. Receptor source: a human donor who had a prior SARS-CoV-2 infection.

J is TRBJ2-3 and V is TRBV19; TRBD2 matches at 12 bases. The V and J ends lost 5 bases and 8 bases, in that order; junction bases with no gene match: 5. The length of the CDR3 is 14 residues. Germline V gene data show CDR1 as LNHDA and CDR2 as SQIVND (reference sequence). The CDR3 bases are TGTGCCAGTAGTGCGCTAGCGGGAGGGACTACGCAGTATTTT. Protein: CASSALAGGTTQYF. Drawing the rest from reference TRBV19 and TRBJ2-3, the complete variable domain is DGGITQSPKYLFRKEGQNVTLSCEQNLNHDAMYWYRQDPGQGLRLIYYSQIVNDFQKGDIAEGYSVSREKKESFPLTVTSAQKNPTAFYLCASSALAGGTTQYFGPGTRLTVL.

This rearrangement joins TRBV30 to TRBJ2-7; 7 nucleotides align to TRBD2. The trim removed 2 bases at V and 3 bases at J, leaving 10 bases unmatched. The CDR3 totals 15 residues. CDR1 is GTSNPN and CDR2 is SVGIG in the germline V gene (reference sequence). The DNA of the CDR3 is TGTGCCTGGAGTTACGGGGGGACGGCCGTCTACGAGCAGTACTTC. Translated, it gives CAWSYGGTAVYEQYF.

The V call is TRBV21-1, the J call TRBJ2-2; no DNA check was done on the table's D call, TRBD1. TRBV21-1 is tagged as a pseudogene. The CDR3 has 19 amino acids. CDR3 sequence reads: CASISVPGQGSASTGELFF. Written as DNA, the CDR3 is TGTGCCAGCATTTCAGTCCCGGGACAGGGATCAGCGTCCACCGGGGAGCTGTTTTTT.

The chain employs TRBV4-2 and TRBJ1-1; D is unclear. V gave up 7 bases and J gave up 3 bases, with 6 bases separating them. The CDR3 spans 11 residues. Germline assignment: CDR1 LGHNA and CDR2 YNFKEQ. The CDR3 reads CASTRDTEAFF. DNA of the CDR3: TGTGCCAGCACCCGGGACACTGAAGCTTTCTTT.

The chain combines TRBV19 with TRBJ1-3, with D hard to call. V was pared by 11 bases and J by 0 bases, with 11 bases between. The length of the CDR3 is 13 residues. CDR1 and CDR2 from the germline V gene are LNHDA and SQIVND (reference sequence). The CDR3 sequence: CASGLRSGNTIYF. The CDR3 DNA reads as TGTGCCTCCGGGCTGCGCTCTGGAAACACCATATATTTT.

V and J are TRBV2 and TRBJ2-1; 8 bases are a match to TRBD1. The CDR3 consists of 12 residues. Germline values: CDR1 SNHLY, CDR2 FYNNEI. V lost 6 bases and J lost 5; bases outside the gene matches: 0. CDR3 bases: TGTGCCAGCAGGGGACAGGACAATGAGCAGTTCTTC. The encoded protein is CASRGQDNEQFF.

The chain joins TRBV5-6 to TRBJ2-5; D may be TRBD2 (6 bases). V was clipped by 0 bases and J by 4 bases, with 19 bases between them. The germline V gene has CDR1 SGHDT and CDR2 YYEEEE. CDR3 length equals 17 residues. The CDR3 here is CASSLGRRGLLGETQYF. The CDR3 region has the DNA TGTGCCAGCAGCTTGGGTCGTCGGGGACTCCTGGGAGAGACCCAGTACTTC.

The chain joins TRBV4-1 to TRBJ2-2; D ambiguous. Trimming took 4 bases from V and 4 from J, leaving 7 bases between them. This CDR3 contains 13 residues. Germline V gives CDR1 MGHRA, CDR2 YSYEKL. CDR3 loop: CASSPGTTGELFF. The CDR3, as DNA: TGCGCCAGCAGCCCCGGTACCACCGGGGAGCTGTTTTTT.

The chain carries TRBV6-2 or TRBV6-3 and TRBJ2-6; D ambiguous. This CDR3 has 16 residues. Trimming removed 2 bases at V and 0 bases at J, with 8 bases between. Germline CDR1 MNHEY, CDR2 SVGEGT. This chain's CDR3 is CASSYPLGSGANVLTF. In DNA, the CDR3 is TGTGCCAGCAGTTACCCCCTTGGCTCTGGGGCCAACGTCCTGACTTTC.

The CDR3 DNA reads TGTGCCAGCAGCTTGCTGGTGACAGGGAATCAGCCCCAGCATTTT. Translating gives CASSLLVTGNQPQHF. V is TRBV5-5 and J is TRBJ1-5; 7 bases are shared with TRBD1. V was clipped by 1 base and J by 4 bases; unmatched bases: 5. CDR3 length equals 15 residues. CDR1 and CDR2 from the germline V gene are SGHKS and YYEKEE (reference sequence).

The rearrangement joins TRBV7-2 to TRBJ1-1; D might be TRBD1 (5 bases). Trimming cost V 3 bases and J 5 bases, with 13 bases left between them. This CDR3 has 14 amino acids. Germline lookup yields CDR1 SGHTA and CDR2 FQGNSA. Here the CDR3 DNA reads TGTGCCAGCAGCTTGTACCCAGGGAATACTGAAGCTTTCTTT. This gives the protein CASSLYPGNTEAFF.

The rearrangement links TRBV19 to TRBJ1-5; TRBD1 is a possible D gene (5 bases). Germline CDR1 is LNHDA and CDR2 is SQIVND (reference sequence). The V end lost 7 bases, the J end lost 1 base, and 14 bases lay between the germline ends. This CDR3 is built from 15 residues. CDR3 sequence: CASTPGPGSNQPQHF. Here the CDR3 DNA reads TGTGCCAGTACGCCAGGGCCGGGGAGCAATCAGCCCCAGCATTTT.

The V and J genes are TRBV3-1 (or the pseudogene TRBV3-2) and TRBJ1-6; no clear D. Germline V gene data show CDR1 as LGHDT and CDR2 as YNNKEL (reference sequence). The CDR3 contains 13 residues. Trimming removed 1 base from V and 17 bases from J, with 15 bases in between. CDR3 protein: CASSQAWQLQIHF. CDR3 sequence (DNA): TGTGCCAGCAGCCAAGCGTGGCAGCTACAAATCCACTTT.

The V gene is TRBV4-3, the J gene TRBJ2-3, with 7 bases lining up with TRBD2. Germline V gene lookup returns CDR1 LGHNA and CDR2 YSLEER. This CDR3 comprises 16 residues. The ends lost 0 bases at V and 1 base at J; junction bases unmatched: 4. As DNA, the CDR3 is TGCGCCAGCAGCCAAGATCCAGCGGGACGCACAGATACGCAGTATTTT. It encodes CASSQDPAGRTDTQYF.

The V call is TRBV7-8, the J call TRBJ2-1, with TRBD2 identical over 9 bases. Germline-derived CDR1 and CDR2 are SGHVS and FQNEAQ. V trimming: 4 bases; J trimming: 7 bases; junction bases outside the gene matches: 8. The CDR3 covers 15 residues. The CDR3 reads CASSSLAGRWNEQFF. The CDR3 coding sequence is TGTGCCAGCAGCTCCCTAGCGGGAAGATGGAATGAGCAGTTCTTC.

The chain recombines TRBV19 with TRBJ2-5, with 7 positions matching TRBD2. CDR3 size: 15 residues. Germline values: CDR1 LNHDA, CDR2 SQIVND (reference sequence). The junction had 5 bases not matched to a gene; V was cut back by 2 bases and J by 2 bases. The CDR3 is CASSISGLQQETQYF. For the CDR3, the DNA is TGTGCCAGTAGTATATCGGGACTACAGCAAGAGACCCAGTACTTC. Full variable domain (rest looked up from reference TRBV19 and TRBJ2-5): DGGITQSPKYLFRKEGQNVTLSCEQNLNHDAMYWYRQDPGQGLRLIYYSQIVNDFQKGDIAEGYSVSREKKESFPLTVTSAQKNPTAFYLCASSISGLQQETQYFGPGTRLLVL.

This clone has a single count. At one boundary the junction diverges from the germline segment, which might be a read error. CDR3 protein: CASRYDSYSYELYF. The CDR3 DNA sequence: TGCGCCAGCAGATACGACAGCTACTCCTACGAGCTGTACTTC. The chain employs TRBV5-1 and TRBJ2-7; tentatively, D is TRBD1 (5 bases). The length of the CDR3 is 14 residues. CDR1 is SGHRS, CDR2 YFSETQ, per germline. Supplemented by reference TRBV5-1 and TRBJ2-7, the full variable domain reads KAGVTQTPRYLIKTRGQQVTLSCSPISGHRSVSWYQQTPGQGLQFLFEYFSETQRNKGNFPGRFSGRQFSNSRSEMNVSTLELGDSALYLCASRYDSYSYELYFGPGTRLTVT.

This clone was seen once. The chain couples TRBV9 to TRBJ2-3; no clear D gene. The CDR3 is 14 amino acids. Per germline, CDR1 SGDLS and CDR2 YYNGEE. Trimming stripped 0 bases from V and 6 bases from J, with 11 bases between. The CDR3 is CASSVGPPLDTQYF. The CDR3 bases are TGTGCCAGCAGCGTAGGACCGCCCCTTGATACGCAGTATTTT.

The chain couples TRBV6-5 to TRBJ2-7, with D possibly matching TRBD2 (5 bases). The CDR3 contains 13 residues. Germline values: CDR1 MNHEY, CDR2 SVGAGI. V was clipped by 2 bases and J by 3 bases, with 8 bases between them. CDR3 DNA: TGTGCCAGCAGTTACGCGAGGGACTACGAGCAGTACTTC. It encodes CASSYARDYEQYF.

Of note for this clone: The sample carries other DNA sequences with the same CDR3. The chain is built from TRBV5-1 and TRBJ2-3; 7 bases are a match to TRBD1. Germline V gene lookup returns CDR1 SGHRS and CDR2 YFSETQ. The trim removed 4 bases at V and 1 base at J, leaving 0 bases unmatched. The CDR3 spans 13 residues. The CDR3: CASSGQGTDTQYF. The CDR3 DNA reads as TGCGCCAGCAGCGGACAGGGCACAGATACGCAGTATTTT.

This chain connects TRBV6-1 to TRBJ2-7; 8 bases map to TRBD1. Germline CDR1 is MNHNS and CDR2 is SASEGT. Unmatched junction bases numbered 12, after V lost 3 bases and J lost 5 bases. There are 16 residues in the CDR3. The CDR3 spells CASSDPGPGQGNEQYF. The CDR3 nucleotides are TGTGCCAGCAGTGATCCGGGACCAGGACAGGGCAACGAGCAGTACTTC.

The V gene is TRBV5-4, the J gene TRBJ2-5; D is ambiguous. The germline CDR1 and CDR2 sequences are SGHNT and YYREEE (reference sequence). V was cut by 0 bases and J by 3 bases, with 0 bases left in between. The CDR3 runs 11 residues. The CDR3 DNA reads TGTGCCAGCAGCTTGGAAGAGACCCAGTACTTC. It specifies CASSLEETQYF.

The chain combines TRBV9 with TRBJ1-2, with 8 positions matching TRBD1. V shed 3 bases and J 6 bases; nucleotides not matched to a gene: 7. The germline V gene has CDR1 SGDLS and CDR2 YYNGEE. The CDR3 is 14 amino acids. DNA for the CDR3: TGTGCCAGCAGCGCGACAGGGGTAGTTCATGGCTACACCTTC. Protein: CASSATGVVHGYTF.

The J gene is TRBJ1-1, the V gene TRBV2; no clear D gene. This CDR3 comprises 13 residues. The V end lost 7 bases, the J end lost 0 bases, and 9 bases lay between the germline ends. Germline CDR1 and CDR2: SNHLY and FYNNEI. CDR3 residues: CASTGNLNTEAFF. In DNA, the CDR3 is TGTGCCAGCACCGGAAATTTGAACACTGAAGCTTTCTTT.

This sequence joins TRBV2 and TRBJ2-3; the D is unclear. The CDR3 is made up of 11 amino acids. The germline V gene encodes CDR1 SNHLY and CDR2 FYNNEI. Between the trimmed V and J ends, which lost 6 bases and 6 bases, there was a span of 7 bases. The DNA for the CDR3 is TGTGCCAGCAGAGGGATGGATACGCAGTATTTT. Translated, it gives CASRGMDTQYF.

The chain uses TRBV5-6 and TRBJ1-5, with D unclear. The length of the CDR3 is 15 residues. Per the germline V gene, CDR1 is SGHDT and CDR2 is YYEEEE. With 1 base removed from V and 0 bases from J, the gap between germline ends came to 8 bases. The CDR3 loop reads CASSLYGVSNQPQHF. As DNA, the CDR3 is TGTGCCAGCAGCTTGTATGGTGTTAGCAATCAGCCCCAGCATTTT. Drawing the rest from reference TRBV5-6 and TRBJ1-5, the complete variable domain is DAGVTQSPTHLIKTRGQQVTLRCSPKSGHDTVSWYQQALGQGPQFIFQYYEEEERQRGNFPDRFSGHQFPNYSSELNVNALLLGDSALYLCASSLYGVSNQPQHFGDGTRLSIL.

The rearrangement links TRBV18 to TRBJ1-2; no reliable D call. The germline V and J ends were trimmed by 2 bases and 4 bases, with 17 bases remaining between them. Germline V gene data show CDR1 as KGHSH and CDR2 as LQKENI. CDR3 length: 16 amino acids. CDR3 protein: CASSPARREELYGYTF. CDR3 sequence (DNA): TGTGCCAGCTCACCAGCCCGGAGGGAGGAACTCTATGGCTACACCTTC.

This chain connects TRBV24-1 to TRBJ1-2; D uncertain. Germline loops: CDR1 KGHDR, CDR2 SFDVKD. The CDR3 contains 13 residues. Trimming stripped 2 bases from V and 4 bases from J, with 7 bases between. The DNA for the CDR3 is TGTGCCACCAGTGATTCAAAGGTCTATGGCTACACCTTC. Translation gives CATSDSKVYGYTF.

This chain links TRBV21-1 with TRBJ2-7; the table's D call TRBD2 went unverified against the DNA. TRBV21-1 is an annotated pseudogene. This CDR3 spans 15 amino acids. This chain's CDR3 is CASTYGRDLTYEQYF. The CDR3, as DNA: TGTGCCAGCACCTACGGGCGGGACCTAACCTACGAGCAGTACTTC.

This clone has more than one count but fewer than ten. As DNA, the CDR3 is TGTGCCAGAAGCTTGGATCACAATGAGCAGTTCTTC. Encoded protein: CARSLDHNEQFF. The rearrangement uses TRBV5-3 and TRBJ2-1; D unclear. TRBV5-3 falls under the ORF class, with uncertain function. Trimming removed 0 bases from V and 5 bases from J, with 3 bases in between. This CDR3 region has 12 residues.